Below are 6 T cell receptor beta chains sequenced from a single sample in a study of cytomegalovirus exposure and HLA in healthy donors. TCRdb's copy holds only in-frame clones and misses some; the assay was immunoSEQ multiplex PCR. The table includes about 130,000 clones, roughly 90% detected once. Sequenced: PBMCs. All receptors come from a woman younger than 35 in good health and CMV-seronegative.

This chain joins TRBV6-6 and TRBJ2-7; 9 nucleotides agree with TRBD1. J lost 6 bases, V lost 3 bases, and 9 bases had no gene match. The CDR3 loop spans 15 amino acids. CDR1 is MNHNY, CDR2 SVGAGI, per germline (reference sequence). The chain's CDR3 is CASSYFPTGGFEQYF. Here the CDR3 DNA reads TGTGCCAGCAGTTATTTTCCGACAGGGGGATTCGAGCAGTACTTC.

The sample holds one count of this clone. This sequence joins TRBV19 and TRBJ2-7; 7 bases agree with TRBD1. The CDR3 loop spans 14 amino acids. Germline lookup yields CDR1 LNHDA and CDR2 SQIVND (reference sequence). Trimming removed 3 bases from V and 6 bases from J; junction bases left unmatched: 8. The chain's CDR3 is CASSITGTDSEQYF. The CDR3 DNA follows: TGTGCCAGTAGTATCACAGGGACAGATAGCGAGCAGTACTTC.

The V gene is TRBV29-1, the J gene TRBJ1-2; possible D gene TRBD1, 6 bases. CDR1 and CDR2 (germline): SQVTM, ANQGSEA. CDR3 length equals 13 residues. V gave up 4 bases and J gave up 3 bases, with 12 bases separating them. The CDR3 loop is CSVGLGQDYGYTF. The CDR3 nucleotides read TGCAGCGTTGGGTTGGGACAAGACTATGGCTACACCTTC.

The chain uses TRBV23-1 and TRBJ1-1; D call uncertain. TRBV23-1 is flagged as an ORF with uncertain function. The ends were cut back, 0 bases at V and 0 bases at J, with 8 bases in the middle. This CDR3 has 15 residues. The CDR3 here is CASSQSGRVNTEAFF. The CDR3 DNA reads TGCGCCAGCAGTCAATCTGGCCGGGTGAACACTGAAGCTTTCTTT.

This sequence joins TRBV11-2 and TRBJ2-2, with D maybe TRBD2 (5 bases). The CDR3 is made up of 15 amino acids. Germline values: CDR1 SGHAT, CDR2 FQNNGV. Trimming cost V 1 base and J 1 base, with 7 bases left between them. The CDR3 is CASSLVAGNTGELFF. CDR3 bases: TGTGCCAGCAGCTTAGTGGCGGGGAACACCGGGGAGCTGTTTTTT.

The chain combines TRBV4-2 with TRBJ2-7; the match to TRBD2 covers 13 bases. This CDR3 region has 16 residues. The germline V gene has CDR1 LGHNA and CDR2 YNFKEQ. V dropped 3 bases and J dropped 0; count of bases not matched to a gene: 2. The DNA of the CDR3 is TGTGCCAGCAGCCATGGGACTAGCGGGATCTCCTACGAGCAGTACTTC. Its protein is CASSHGTSGISYEQYF.